This is a list of T cell receptor beta chains from one sample in a study of shared clonotypes between healthy human individuals. Using immunoSEQ multiplex PCR, the repertoire was profiled, and TCRdb retains in-frame clones only, with some absent. The table has under 2,000,000 clones, 85% to 95% seen once. Sequenced material: naive CD8+ T cells sorted from blood. The source of these receptors is a man between 18 and 29 years old in good health. CDR3s include the opening cysteine and the closing phenylalanine or tryptophan. The D gene is left open where the match is weak. Clone size appears in some rows only: once, few, many, or a class for an expanded clone.

j_call clone_size v_call d_call cdr3_aa cdr3_nt
TRBJ2-7 . TRBV28 TRBD1 CASILTGGSHEQYF TGTGCCAGCATCCTGACAGGGGGCTCTCACGAGCAGTACTTC
TRBJ1-5 . TRBV27 TRBD1 CASSNRGLNQPQHF TGTGCCAGCAGCAACAGGGGATTGAATCAGCCCCAGCATTTT
TRBJ2-2 . TRBV6-5 . CASSYETLGTGELFF TGTGCCAGCAGTTACGAGACATTGGGCACCGGGGAGCTGTTTTTT
TRBJ1-2 . TRBV18 . CASSPGRENYGYTF TGTGCCAGCTCACCAGGGCGGGAGAACTATGGCTACACCTTC
TRBJ2-3 . TRBV7-9 TRBD2 CASRGTSGADTQYF TGTGCCAGCAGGGGGACTAGCGGGGCAGATACGCAGTATTTT
TRBJ1-4 once TRBV28 . CASSPWSSADEKLFF TGTGCCAGCAGTCCCTGGTCGAGCGCGGATGAAAAACTGTTTTTT
TRBJ1-4 . TRBV6-6 . CASQSRRGEKLFF TGTGCCAGTCAGTCAAGGAGGGGTGAAAAACTGTTTTTT
TRBJ2-2 . TRBV6-1 . CASSDGRSGYGGELFF TGTGCCAGCAGTGACGGTAGATCGGGTTATGGCGGGGAGCTGTTTTTT
TRBJ2-7 . TRBV7-7 . CASSSGAGYEQYF TGTGCTAGCAGCTCAGGGGCGGGTTACGAGCAGTACTTC
TRBJ2-1 . TRBV9 TRBD2 CASSVAGGPNEQFF TGTGCCAGCAGCGTAGCGGGGGGGCCAAATGAGCAGTTCTTC
TRBJ2-7 . TRBV28 . CASSFLPGASYEQYF TGTGCCAGCAGTTTTTTGCCAGGGGCCTCCTACGAGCAGTACTTC
TRBJ2-1 . TRBV28 . CASSFRTNEQFF TGTGCCAGCAGTTTCAGGACCAATGAGCAGTTCTTC
TRBJ2-1 . TRBV7-2 TRBD2 CASRNLVPGLAGGVNEQFF TGTGCCAGCAGAAACCTAGTCCCGGGACTAGCGGGTGGGGTCAATGAGCAGTTCTTC